This TCR beta chain appears in the sequencing data of a study of T cell repertoires in cytomegalovirus infection. This clonotype was seen ten or more times. Its antigen is undetermined. TCRdb itself ran the reads through MiXCR, one entry per CDR3 protein. The table shows 120,000 to 150,000 distinct CDR3 sequences, with about 6% occurring only once. Whole-study results and caveats: Ex vivo, HLA-C-restricted CMV-specific TCR beta clonotypes prevailed over the rest of the response. Summed public TCR beta family frequency identified CMV carriers bearing the relevant HLA.

This CDR3 comprises 14 residues. The V end lost 7 bases, the J end lost 4 bases, and 14 bases lay between the germline ends. Germline assignment: CDR1 MNHEY and CDR2 SVGEGT. This rearrangement joins TRBV6-2 or TRBV6-3 to TRBJ2-1, with D possibly being TRBD1 (6 bases). The source is a human donor in good health (CMV status not recorded). Some clones in this sample may be carry-over from other donors' samples. The sequencing sample was made of PBMCs. The CDR3 bases are TGTGCCAGCAAAGAGGGACACCCTTACAATGAGCAGTTCTTC. The encoded protein is CASKEGHPYNEQFF.